This T cell receptor beta chain appears in the sequencing data of a study of cytomegalovirus exposure and HLA in healthy donors. In the PCR, 60 Vbeta and 13 Jbeta primers were used. This table comes from immunoSEQ multiplex PCR, and its TCRdb copy is limited to in-frame clones, with some not included. There are tens of thousands of clones in the sample; approximately 75% occur only once, and around 10% lies in the top ten. J was trimmed by 6 bases and V by 1 base; bases with no gene match: 9. The CDR3 spans 15 residues. Per the germline V gene, CDR1 is SNHLY and CDR2 is FYNNEI. Sequencing input: PBMCs. V gene TRBV2 combines with J gene TRBJ2-7, with 7 bases matching TRBD2. The clonotype originates from a woman aged 40-49 years in good health and CMV-seropositive. As DNA, the CDR3 is TGTGCCAGCAGTGAAGGGACTAGTAGAGTTTCCGAGCAGTACTTC. Its translation is CASSEGTSRVSEQYF.